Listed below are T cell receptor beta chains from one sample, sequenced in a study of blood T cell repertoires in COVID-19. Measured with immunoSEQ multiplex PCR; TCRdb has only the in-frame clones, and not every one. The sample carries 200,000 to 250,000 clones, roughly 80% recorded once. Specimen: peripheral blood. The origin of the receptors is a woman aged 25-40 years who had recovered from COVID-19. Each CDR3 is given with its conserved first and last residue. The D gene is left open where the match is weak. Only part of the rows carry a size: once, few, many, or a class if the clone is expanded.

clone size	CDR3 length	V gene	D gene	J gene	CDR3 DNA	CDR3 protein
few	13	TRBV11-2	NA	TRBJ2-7	TGTGCCAGCAGCTTGGGACTGAATTACGAGCAGTACTTC	CASSLGLNYEQYF
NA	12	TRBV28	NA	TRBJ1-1	TGTGCCAGCAGTCTCAGGAACACTGAAGCTTTCTTT	CASSLRNTEAFF
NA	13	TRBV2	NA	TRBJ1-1	TGTGCCAGCAGTGGGCAGGGCGGAACTGAAGCTTTCTTT	CASSGQGGTEAFF
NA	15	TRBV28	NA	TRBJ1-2	TGTGCCAGCAGTTTAGCGCAACAGGTCAACTATGGCTACACCTTC	CASSLAQQVNYGYTF
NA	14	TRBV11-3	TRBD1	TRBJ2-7	TGTGCCAGCAATGGGACAGGGGTATCCTACGAGCAGTACTTC	CASNGTGVSYEQYF
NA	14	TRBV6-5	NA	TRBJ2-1	TGTGCCAGCAGTTACGGCAGGGATTACAATGAGCAGTTCTTC	CASSYGRDYNEQFF
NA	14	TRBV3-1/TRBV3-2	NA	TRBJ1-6	TGTGCCAGCAGCCAAACGGGGTATAATTCACCCCTCCACTTT	CASSQTGYNSPLHF
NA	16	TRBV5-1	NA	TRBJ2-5	TGCGCCAGCAGCTTGGGAGCGGACTATTCCCAAGAGACCCAGTACTTC	CASSLGADYSQETQYF
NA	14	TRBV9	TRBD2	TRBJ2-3	TGTGCCAGCAGCCCTTGGGGGGGTACAGATACGCAGTATTTT	CASSPWGGTDTQYF
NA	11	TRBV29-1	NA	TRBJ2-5	TGCAGCGTCCTGCAGGGGGGACCCCAGTACTTC	CSVLQGGPQYF
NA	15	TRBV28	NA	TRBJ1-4	TGTGCCAGCAGTTTTCGAGTATCAACTAATGAAAAACTGTTTTTT	CASSFRVSTNEKLFF
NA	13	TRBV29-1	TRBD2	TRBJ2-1	TGCAGCGTTGAAGGGCTAGCGGCGGGTGAGCAGTTCTTC	CSVEGLAAGEQFF
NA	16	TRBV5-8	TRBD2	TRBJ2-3	TGTGCCAGCAGCAACGGGACTAGCGGGAGGGCAGATACGCAGTATTTT	CASSNGTSGRADTQYF
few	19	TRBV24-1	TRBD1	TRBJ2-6	TGTGCCACCAGTGATTCAATGGGGGACAGGACGTCTGGGGCCAACGTCCTGACTTTC	CATSDSMGDRTSGANVLTF
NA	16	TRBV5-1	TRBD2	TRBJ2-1	TGCGCCAGCAGCTCAAACAGAGGACTAGCAGGCAATGAGCAGTTCTTC	CASSSNRGLAGNEQFF
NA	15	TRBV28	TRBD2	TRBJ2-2	TGTGCCAGCACTGGGCGGGAGGGCGGAAGCGGGGAGCTGTTTTTT	CASTGREGGSGELFF
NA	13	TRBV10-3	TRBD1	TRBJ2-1	TGTGCCACTCTTGGACAGGGGCCCGATGAGCAGTTCTTC	CATLGQGPDEQFF
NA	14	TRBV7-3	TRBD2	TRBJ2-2	TGTGCCAGCAGCTTAGCGGGAGGCACCGGGGAGCTGTTTTTT	CASSLAGGTGELFF
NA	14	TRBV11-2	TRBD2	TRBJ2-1	TGTGCCAGCAGCTCGCTAGCGGGAAGGAATGAGCAGTTCTTC	CASSSLAGRNEQFF
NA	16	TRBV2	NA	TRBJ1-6	TGTGCCAGCAGCCAAACAGGGATCCTGCCGGATTCACCCCTCCACTTT	CASSQTGILPDSPLHF
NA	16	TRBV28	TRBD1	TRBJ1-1	TGTGCCAGCAGTCTCCGGCCGGGGACAGGGAGCACTGAAGCTTTCTTT	CASSLRPGTGSTEAFF
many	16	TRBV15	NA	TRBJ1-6	TGTGCCACCAGCAGGTTGGACGGACGGCGGGGGTCACCCCTCCACTTT	CATSRLDGRRGSPLHF
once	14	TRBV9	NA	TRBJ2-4	TGTGCCAGCAGCGTAGACGGGATGGCGTACATTCAGTACTTC	CASSVDGMAYIQYF
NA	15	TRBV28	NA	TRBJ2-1	TGTGCCAGCAGTTTTCCTCGCTCAGGGGTAAATGAGCAGTTCTTC	CASSFPRSGVNEQFF
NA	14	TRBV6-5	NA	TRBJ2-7	TGTGCCAGCAGTTATGTCAGGGGGGCCTACGAGCAGTACTTC	CASSYVRGAYEQYF
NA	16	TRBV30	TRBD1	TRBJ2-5	TGTGCCTGGAGTGTACGACAGGGGGCGCCCAGAGAGACCCAGTACTTC	CAWSVRQGAPRETQYF
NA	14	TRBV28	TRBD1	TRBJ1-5	TGTGCCAGCAGCACAGGACAGGGGAGGAAGCCCCAGCATTTT	CASSTGQGRKPQHF
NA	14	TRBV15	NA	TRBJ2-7	TGTGCCACCAGCCCGATGGAGCGAACCTACGAGCAGTACTTC	CATSPMERTYEQYF
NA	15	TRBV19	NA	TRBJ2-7	TGTGCCAGTAGCGATTCGGGGGTTTTGCTACGGGAGCAGTACTTC	CASSDSGVLLREQYF
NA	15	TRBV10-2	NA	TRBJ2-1	TGCGCCAGCAGTGAGCCTCAGGGGTCCTACAATGAGCAGTTCTTC	CASSEPQGSYNEQFF
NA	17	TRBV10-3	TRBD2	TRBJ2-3	TGTGCCATCAGTGACTCGACTAGCGGGAGGGTTGCAGATACGCAGTATTTT	CAISDSTSGRVADTQYF
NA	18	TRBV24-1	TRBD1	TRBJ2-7	TGTGCCACCAGTGATCAACGGACAGGGGGCCCTTTTTCCTACGAGCAGTACTTC	CATSDQRTGGPFSYEQYF
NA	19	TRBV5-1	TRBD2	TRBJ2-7	TGCGCCAGCAGCCCGGATTTCGGGACTAGCGGGAGGATCACCTACGAGCAGTACTTC	CASSPDFGTSGRITYEQYF
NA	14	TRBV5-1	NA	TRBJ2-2	TGCGCCAGCAGCCCTACGGCGGGTTCGAGGGAGCTGTTTTTT	CASSPTAGSRELFF
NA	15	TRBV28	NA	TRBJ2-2	TGTGCCAGCAGTTTTTTAATCCCGAACACCGGGGAGCTGTTTTTT	CASSFLIPNTGELFF
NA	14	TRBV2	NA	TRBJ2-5	TGTGCCAGCAGCCGTCTTAGCGGCCAAGAGACCCAGTACTTC	CASSRLSGQETQYF
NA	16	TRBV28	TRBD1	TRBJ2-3	TGTGCCAGCAGTTCACCAGGGGGAGAGGGCACAGATACGCAGTATTTT	CASSSPGGEGTDTQYF
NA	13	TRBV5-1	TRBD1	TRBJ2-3	TGCGCCAGCGTCAGGGGGTCCACAGATACGCAGTATTTT	CASVRGSTDTQYF